Below are 23 T cell receptor beta chains sequenced from a single sample in a study of blood T cells in healthy people across ages. Alongside a J-beta primer mix, a sample-barcoded 5' primer served in a second PCR lasting roughly 7 to 11 cycles. TCRdb passed the 5' RACE reads through MiXCR, listing each CDR3 protein once. The table shows fewer than 950,000 distinct CDR3 sequences, with around half occurring only once. The sequenced material came from blood. These receptors were taken from an elderly man in good health.

V gene TRBV29-1 combines with J gene TRBJ2-3, with 8 bases fitting TRBD1. Trimming took 5 bases from V and 4 from J; bases not matched to a gene: 5. This CDR3 spans 13 amino acids. Germline CDR1 and CDR2: SQVTM and ANQGSEA. CDR3 residues: CSVKQGVADTQYF. Here the CDR3 DNA reads TGCAGCGTTAAACAGGGGGTGGCAGATACGCAGTATTTT.

The chain combines TRBV7-2 with TRBJ2-7, with 13 bases that match TRBD2. Germline V gene data show CDR1 as SGHTA and CDR2 as FQGNSA. The V segment lost 5 bases and the J segment 10 bases; nucleotides outside the gene matches: 11. The CDR3 covers 15 residues. The CDR3 sequence: CASSPLAGGSAAQYF. The CDR3 nucleotides read TGTGCCAGCAGCCCACTAGCGGGGGGGTCGGCGGCCCAGTACTTC.

In regard to this clonotype: It may be a read error: a sequence one base away is much more abundant. The genes are TRBV9 and TRBJ2-4, with 11 bases matching TRBD2. CDR3 size: 14 residues. V was pared by 3 bases and J by 15 bases, with 11 bases of the junction left unmatched. The V gene's germline CDR1 is SGDLS and CDR2 YYNGEE. This CDR3 reads CASSETSGVRERYF. The CDR3 DNA reads as TGTGCCAGCAGCGAGACTAGCGGGGTGAGAGAGCGGTACTTC.

The rearrangement uses TRBV28 and TRBJ2-3; TRBD2 matches 16 bases. Trimming at V came to 4 bases and at J to 3 bases, leaving 7 bases not matched to a gene. The CDR3 length is 18 residues. Per germline, CDR1 MDHEN and CDR2 SYDVKM. The CDR3 region is CASSSGLAGGLKTDTQYF. As DNA, the CDR3 is TGTGCCAGCAGTTCGGGACTAGCGGGAGGGCTGAAGACAGATACGCAGTATTTT.

This chain links TRBV27 with TRBJ2-3; 12 bases fit TRBD1. J lost 14 bases, V lost 6 bases, and 21 bases had no gene match. Germline V gene lookup returns CDR1 MNHEY and CDR2 SMNVEV (reference sequence). The CDR3 is 17 amino acids. The DNA of the CDR3 is TGTGCCAGCAGCCATGGGACAGGGGGCCCCCTTCCCAGATACGCGTATTTT. Protein: CASSHGTGGPLPRYAYF.

V is TRBV6-6 and J is TRBJ1-1; D is unclear. Germline CDR1 is MNHNY and CDR2 is SVGAGI (reference sequence). Trimming took 5 bases from V and 13 from J, leaving 17 bases between them. This CDR3 comprises 12 residues. The CDR3 sequence is CASSTLGRSGFF. DNA for the CDR3: TGTGCCAGCAGTACCCTGGGCCGAAGCGGTTTCTTT.

The chain uses TRBV7-2 and TRBJ2-5; TRBD2 aligns across 11 bases. The germline V gene encodes CDR1 SGHTA and CDR2 FQGNSA. The CDR3 is made up of 18 amino acids. J gave up 3 bases and V 5 bases, and 14 bases lay outside the gene matches. CDR3 region: CASSAWGRLAGTEETQYF. The CDR3, as DNA: TGTGCCAGCAGCGCATGGGGCCGACTAGCGGGGACAGAAGAGACCCAGTACTTC.

The chain has TRBV20-1 and TRBJ2-2; tentative D call: TRBD2 (5 bases). Germline V lookup: CDR1 DFQATT, CDR2 SNEGSKA (reference sequence). The CDR3 loop spans 13 amino acids. This CDR3 is CASRRVITGELFF. DNA for the CDR3: TGCGCCTCGCGGCGGGTGATCACCGGGGAGCTGTTTTTT.

This clonotype was detected a few times. The chain links TRBV10-3 to TRBJ2-1; TRBD2 matches at 11 bases. The CDR3 is 15 residues long. The V segment lost 8 bases and the J segment 9 bases; nucleotides outside the gene matches: 12. Per the germline V gene, CDR1 is ENHRY and CDR2 is SYGVKD. CDR3 in DNA: TGTGCCATCGCGGAAGGGTTAGCGGGAGGGCTTGAGCAGTTCTTC. It translates to CAIAEGLAGGLEQFF.

V and J are TRBV6-6 and TRBJ1-2; D might be TRBD1 (5 bases). The CDR3 length is 13 residues. Germline loops: CDR1 MNHNY, CDR2 SVGAGI (reference sequence). Trimming removed 6 bases from V and 12 bases from J, with 20 bases in between. CDR3 amino acids: CASRRDIGDGNTF. The CDR3 DNA sequence: TGTGCCAGCAGGCGCGACATTGGGGACGGCAACACCTTC.

This clonotype turned up a few times. An end of the junction differs from the germline gene, which may be a read error. The chain employs TRBV12-3 or TRBV12-4 and TRBJ2-5; D unresolved. The CDR3 contains 14 residues. The CDR3 spells CTSSPDRAKETQYF. CDR3 sequence (DNA): TGTACCAGCAGTCCAGATCGGGCCAAAGAGACCCAGTACTTC.

The chain couples TRBV27 to TRBJ1-5; D gene ambiguous. Trimming shortened V by 3 bases and J by 2 bases, and 11 bases separated the two germline ends. CDR1 and CDR2 from the germline V gene are MNHEY and SMNVEV (reference sequence). The CDR3 contains 15 residues. CDR3 nucleotide sequence: TGTGCCAGCAGTTTGGAGAGTAGGGGCAATCAGCCCCAGCATTTT. Translation: CASSLESRGNQPQHF.

This chain joins TRBV29-1 and TRBJ2-7; D is unresolved. This CDR3 is 11 amino acids long. Germline CDR1 is SQVTM and CDR2 is ANQGSEA. V gave up 5 bases and J gave up 3 bases, with 8 bases separating them. The CDR3 here is CSVRRVYEQYF. For the CDR3, the DNA is TGCAGCGTTCGACGGGTCTACGAGCAGTACTTC.

This clonotype was counted only a few times. The gene calls are TRBV20-1 and TRBJ1-6, with 10 bases that match TRBD1. Trimming cost V 2 bases and J 9 bases; bases outside gene matches: 7. CDR3 length: 15 residues. Germline CDR1 DFQATT, CDR2 SNEGSKA (reference sequence). The CDR3 sequence: CSARKEGTGASPLHF. The CDR3 DNA is TGCAGTGCTAGAAAGGAGGGGACAGGGGCTTCACCCCTCCACTTT.

V gene TRBV18 combines with J gene TRBJ1-2; tentatively, D is TRBD1 (5 bases). The CDR3 runs 14 residues. V was shortened by 0 bases and J by 10 bases, with 15 bases between the two germline ends. Per the germline V gene, CDR1 is KGHSH and CDR2 is LQKENI. The CDR3 here is CASSPPMRGQDYTF. CDR3 DNA sequence: TGTGCCAGCTCACCACCGATGAGGGGCCAGGACTACACCTTC.

This sequence joins TRBV20-1 and TRBJ2-5; 9 nucleotides line up with TRBD2. This CDR3 region has 15 residues. J was trimmed by 5 bases and V by 1 base; bases with no gene match: 8. Germline CDR1 and CDR2: DFQATT and SNEGSKA (reference sequence). In DNA form, the CDR3 reads TGCAGTGCTAGAGCCTCGACTAGCGGCTGGGAGACCCAGTACTTC. Its translation: CSARASTSGWETQYF.

This chain connects TRBV7-9 to TRBJ1-2; 7 nucleotides match TRBD1. This CDR3 has 15 amino acids. The J segment lost 2 bases and the V segment lost 6 bases, leaving 9 bases of the junction unmatched. Germline V CDR1 and CDR2: SEHNR, FQNEAQ (reference sequence). The chain's CDR3 is CASSLEGQRNYGYTF. CDR3 nucleotides: TGTGCCAGCAGTCTCGAGGGACAGAGAAACTATGGCTACACCTTC.

The V gene is TRBV27, the J gene TRBJ2-3; TRBD1 aligns across 8 bases. This CDR3 region has 15 residues. V lost 4 bases to trimming and J lost 6 bases; unmatched junction nucleotides: 9. Germline-derived CDR1 and CDR2 are MNHEY and SMNVEV (reference sequence). The CDR3 DNA follows: TGTGCCAGCAGTTCGACCGGGACAGGTCTCGATACGCAGTATTTT. It specifies CASSSTGTGLDTQYF.

This sequence joins TRBV2 and TRBJ2-3; 9 nucleotides agree with TRBD1. J was trimmed by 14 bases and V by 5 bases; bases with no gene match: 14. The CDR3 has 14 amino acids. Germline lookup yields CDR1 SNHLY and CDR2 FYNNEI. CDR3 coding DNA: TGTGCCAGCAGTATGGGACAGGGACACAGATACGCGTATTTT. It encodes CASSMGQGHRYAYF.

This clonotype was observed a handful of times. The chain is built from TRBV9 and TRBJ2-7; tentatively, D is TRBD1 (5 bases). This CDR3 spans 15 amino acids. Per the germline V gene, CDR1 is SGDLS and CDR2 is YYNGEE. Trimming pared 4 bases from V and 5 bases from J, leaving 19 bases between. The CDR3: CASSRTGSSGDEQYF. CDR3 coding DNA: TGTGCCAGCAGCCGAACAGGCTCGAGTGGCGACGAGCAGTACTTC.

V and J are TRBV3-1 and TRBJ1-2, with no clear D. V lost 5 bases to trimming and J lost 2 bases, with 12 bases between them. Germline V CDR1 and CDR2: LGHDT, YNNKEL (reference sequence). This CDR3 spans 14 amino acids. The CDR3 region is CASSSSVENYGYTF. In nucleotides, the CDR3 is TGTGCCAGCAGCTCAAGCGTAGAGAACTATGGCTACACCTTC.

This clonotype has just a few counts. V gene TRBV10-3 combines with J gene TRBJ2-7; 8 bases are a match to TRBD2. Germline V lookup: CDR1 ENHRY, CDR2 SYGVKD. Losses at the gene ends were 6 bases for V and 0 bases for J; bases not matched to a gene: 4. There are 14 residues in the CDR3. The CDR3 bases are TGTGCCATCAGAACTAGCGGTAGCTCCTACGAGCAGTACTTC. Translation: CAIRTSGSSYEQYF.

The genes are TRBV6-1 and TRBJ2-1; TRBD1 matches 9 bases. This CDR3 region has 16 residues. Germline V lookup: CDR1 MNHNS, CDR2 SASEGT. Losses at the gene ends were 1 base for V and 3 bases for J; bases not matched to a gene: 4. CDR3 sequence: CASSEGGTGLYNEQFF. The CDR3 DNA reads as TGTGCCAGCAGTGAAGGCGGGACAGGGCTCTACAATGAGCAGTTCTTC.